The 22 T cell receptor beta chains below come from one sample, sequenced in a study of blood T cells in healthy people across ages. Alongside a J-beta primer mix, a sample-barcoded 5' primer served in a second PCR lasting about 7 to 11 cycles. TCRdb reprocessed the 5' RACE reads via MiXCR and lists one record per CDR3 protein. There are fewer than 950,000 distinct CDR3 sequences in the sample; 35% to 40% occur only once, and under 15% lies in the top ten. The sample comprised blood. The receptors derive from a man between 18 and 35 years old in good health.

A remark on this clonotype: Germline and junction disagree at one end, which may indicate a read error. CDR3 protein: CASSQVAGGRSGNTIYF. In DNA, the CDR3 is TGCGCCAGCAGTCAAGTTGCCGGGGGCAGATCTGGAAACACCATATATTTT. The chain employs TRBV4-3 and TRBJ1-3; perhaps TRBD1 as D (6 bases). The CDR3 is 17 amino acids. Per germline, CDR1 LGHNA and CDR2 YSLEER.

The chain joins TRBV29-1 to TRBJ2-5; unclear D gene. V lost 7 bases to trimming and J lost 5 bases, with 17 bases between them. Germline V lookup: CDR1 SQVTM, CDR2 ANQGSEA. The CDR3 totals 13 residues. CDR3 in amino acids: CSARARFRETQYF. The CDR3 region has the DNA TGCAGCGCTAGGGCACGGTTTAGGGAGACCCAGTACTTC.

This clonotype appeared a single time. CDR3 coding DNA: TGTGCCAGCAGTTTGGTAGCTGATAACATTCAGTACTTC. Translation: CASSLVADNIQYF. This sequence joins TRBV27 and TRBJ2-4, with no clear D. The CDR3 sequence is 13 residues long. Trimming left V 3 bases short and J 7 bases short, with 10 bases between. CDR1 and CDR2 from the germline V gene are MNHEY and SMNVEV (reference sequence).

This clonotype was seen a handful of times. The rearrangement uses TRBV7-2 and TRBJ2-1; tentatively, D is TRBD1 or TRBD2 (5 bases each). The CDR3 contains 17 residues. Trimming took off 4 bases at V and 0 bases at J, with 16 bases between the two ends. In germline, CDR1 is SGHTA, CDR2 FQGNSA. This CDR3 is CASSSNGTRSSYNEQFF. In nucleotides, the CDR3 is TGTGCCAGCAGCTCAAACGGGACCCGGAGCTCCTACAATGAGCAGTTCTTC.

The chain combines TRBV7-9 with TRBJ2-7; 10 nucleotides agree with TRBD2. Germline V gene sequence: CDR1 SEHNR, CDR2 FQNEAQ (reference sequence). V trimming: 6 bases; J trimming: 7 bases; junction bases outside the gene matches: 12. The CDR3 is 15 amino acids. CDR3: CASSSGTSVYNEQYF. The CDR3 nucleotides read TGTGCCAGCAGTTCAGGGACTAGCGTCTACAATGAGCAGTACTTC.

The chain links TRBV4-3 to TRBJ2-3; no firm D call. The CDR3 covers 15 residues. Germline values: CDR1 LGHNA, CDR2 YSLEER. The germline V and J ends were trimmed by 2 bases and 3 bases, with 12 bases remaining between them. As DNA, the CDR3 is TGCGCCAGCAGCCAAAGGGAAGGACGTACAGATACGCAGTATTTT. The encoded protein is CASSQREGRTDTQYF.

The chain joins TRBV11-1 to TRBJ2-5; tentative D call: TRBD1 (5 bases). Germline values: CDR1 SGHAT, CDR2 FQDESV (reference sequence). The CDR3 is 11 amino acids. Trimming cost V 8 bases and J 4 bases, with 8 bases left between them. CDR3 region: CASQGIETQYF. The DNA for the CDR3 is TGTGCCAGCCAGGGAATAGAGACCCAGTACTTC.

This clonotype was detected only a few times. The V call is TRBV18, the J call TRBJ2-2, with unresolved D. This CDR3 has 13 residues. Germline loops: CDR1 KGHSH, CDR2 LQKENI. Trimming took 6 bases from V and 3 from J, leaving 8 bases between them. The CDR3: CASSRTDTGELFF. The CDR3 DNA sequence: TGTGCCAGCTCCCGCACAGACACCGGGGAGCTGTTTTTT. Full variable domain (outside the CDR3, taken from reference TRBV18 and TRBJ2-2): NAGVMQNPRHLVRRRGQEARLRCSPMKGHSHVYWYRQLPEEGLKFMVYLQKENIIDESGMPKERFSAEFPKEGPSILRIQQVVRGDSAAYFCASSRTDTGELFFGEGSRLTVL.

Regarding this clonotype: This may stem from a read error, because a much larger clone lies one nucleotide away. The rearrangement joins TRBV6-1 to TRBJ2-7, with D perhaps TRBD1 or TRBD2 (5 bases each). CDR3 length: 14 amino acids. Germline loops: CDR1 MNHNS, CDR2 SASEGT. V was cut by 11 bases and J by 1 base, with 18 bases left in between. The CDR3 sequence is CAGTGTTLSYEQYF. The CDR3, as DNA: TGTGCCGGTACCGGGACCACGCTTTCCTACGAGCAGTACTTC.

The sample holds a few counts of this clonotype. V gene TRBV6-5 combines with J gene TRBJ1-1, with D possibly being TRBD1 (6 bases). The CDR3 covers 11 residues. Germline loops: CDR1 MNHEY, CDR2 SVGAGI. V lost 6 bases, J lost 6 bases, and 8 bases lay in between. CDR3 loop: CASRNRAEAFF. CDR3 coding DNA: TGTGCCAGCAGAAACAGGGCTGAAGCTTTCTTT.

The chain combines TRBV29-1 with TRBJ2-1; 13 nucleotides line up with TRBD2. V trimming: 6 bases; J trimming: 9 bases; junction bases outside the gene matches: 8. Germline V gene data show CDR1 as SQVTM and CDR2 as ANQGSEA. CDR3 length: 14 amino acids. CDR3 protein: CSVTTSGGAVEQFF. In DNA form, the CDR3 reads TGCAGCGTGACCACTAGCGGGGGGGCGGTTGAGCAGTTCTTC.

Points on this clonotype: One junction end does not reproduce the germline sequence, and a read error may be involved. The chain recombines TRBV7-7 with TRBJ2-1; no firm D call. The CDR3 extends over 16 amino acids. The V gene's germline CDR1 is SSHAT and CDR2 FNYEAQ (reference sequence). The CDR3 region is CASSLAIQSSYNEQFF. Written as DNA, the CDR3 is TGTGCTAGCAGCTTAGCAATCCAGAGCTCCTACAATGAGCAGTTCTTC.

The chain couples TRBV10-3 to TRBJ1-2; D is uncertain. Germline lookup yields CDR1 ENHRY and CDR2 SYGVKD. This CDR3 has 15 residues. The germline V and J ends were trimmed by 0 bases and 1 base, with 9 bases remaining between them. The CDR3 spells CAISESELVNYGYTF. The CDR3 DNA sequence: TGTGCCATCAGTGAGTCCGAGCTGGTTAACTATGGCTACACCTTC.

This chain uses TRBV9 with TRBJ2-3; no firm D call. Germline V gene data show CDR1 as SGDLS and CDR2 as YYNGEE. V was clipped by 0 bases and J by 0 bases, with 11 bases between them. This CDR3 contains 16 residues. The CDR3 DNA follows: TGTGCCAGCAGCGTAGGGGCTAGTCGTAGCACAGATACGCAGTATTTT. It codes for CASSVGASRSTDTQYF.

This clonotype showed up just once. CDR3 in amino acids: CASSLNGQHHYGYTF. Written as DNA, the CDR3 is TGTGCCAGCAGCTTAAACGGACAGCACCACTATGGCTACACCTTC. The chain is built from TRBV7-2 and TRBJ1-2; tentatively, D is TRBD1 (6 bases). This CDR3 contains 15 residues. V was cut by 2 bases and J by 3 bases, with 13 bases left in between. Germline V CDR1 and CDR2: SGHTA, FQGNSA.

This clonotype turned up a few times. The chain employs TRBV20-1 and TRBJ1-5; D remains unclear. V shed 1 base and J shed 5 bases, with 18 bases lying between them. Per the germline V gene, CDR1 is DFQATT and CDR2 is SNEGSKA (reference sequence). The CDR3 is 16 residues long. The CDR3 nucleotides read TGCAGTGCTAGAGGGCCCGCCAATCCCAGGCATCAGCCCCAGCATTTT. Its protein product is CSARGPANPRHQPQHF.

This clonotype was found a few times. The chain combines TRBV5-1 with TRBJ2-7, with 8 bases aligning to TRBD2. With 4 bases clipped from V and 7 bases from J, the junction kept 19 bases outside the gene matches. CDR3 length: 17 residues. Germline V CDR1 and CDR2: SGHRS, YFSETQ. This CDR3 reads CASSRVGAGGRYNEQYF. CDR3 sequence (DNA): TGCGCCAGCAGCCGAGTTGGCGCGGGGGGCCGCTACAATGAGCAGTACTTC.

This clonotype appeared a few times. J is TRBJ1-6 and V is TRBV5-8; D is possibly TRBD1 (5 bases). The germline CDR1 and CDR2 sequences are SGHTS and YDEGEE. This CDR3 has 14 residues. Trimming removed 3 bases at V and 7 bases at J, with 11 bases between. The CDR3 loop reads CASSSGGRNSPLHF. The CDR3, as DNA: TGTGCCAGCAGCTCCGGGGGACGAAATTCACCCCTCCACTTT.

This clonotype was seen at least ten times. The chain links TRBV7-2 to TRBJ2-3, with 9 bases fitting TRBD2. Germline lookup yields CDR1 SGHTA and CDR2 FQGNSA. This CDR3 is 15 amino acids long. Trimming at V came to 2 bases and at J to 5 bases, leaving 5 bases not matched to a gene. The CDR3 loop reads CASSLKRGARDTQYF. CDR3 nucleotides: TGTGCCAGCAGCTTAAAGCGGGGGGCTAGAGATACGCAGTATTTT.

This clonotype was detected only a few times. This chain uses TRBV20-1 with TRBJ2-1, with 9 nucleotides matching TRBD1. CDR3 length: 15 amino acids. After removal of 5 bases from V and 4 bases from J, the junction contained 9 bases not matched to a gene. Germline V gene lookup returns CDR1 DFQATT and CDR2 SNEGSKA (reference sequence). CDR3 sequence reads: CSALNRDRVYNEQFF. The CDR3 DNA follows: TGCAGTGCTTTAAACCGGGACAGGGTGTACAATGAGCAGTTCTTC.

Concerning this clonotype itself: This may come from a read error, since a much larger clone is one base off. The chain has TRBV12-3 or TRBV12-4 and TRBJ2-7, with D maybe TRBD2 (5 bases). Trimming took off 3 bases at V and 10 bases at J, with 10 bases between the two ends. The CDR3 sequence is 11 residues long. This chain's CDR3 is CASSLEEAQYF. Here the CDR3 DNA reads TGTGCCAGCAGTTTGGAGGAGGCCCAGTACTTC.

The chain joins TRBV9 to TRBJ1-2; D gene uncertain. The germline V and J ends were trimmed by 0 bases and 0 bases, with 15 bases remaining between them. CDR1 SGDLS and CDR2 YYNGEE come from the germline V gene. The CDR3 is made up of 17 amino acids. As DNA, the CDR3 is TGTGCCAGCAGCGTAGCTACGGGGAAGGTGGCTAACTATGGCTACACCTTC. It encodes CASSVATGKVANYGYTF. Full variable domain (missing parts from reference TRBV9 and TRBJ1-2): DSGVTQTPKHLITATGQRVTLRCSPRSGDLSVYWYQQSLDQGLQFLIQYYNGEERAKGNILERFSAQQFPDLHSELNLSSLELGDSALYFCASSVATGKVANYGYTFGSGTRLTVV.